One sample yielded the 28 T cell receptor beta chains listed below, sequenced in a study of T cells in Graves' hyperthyroidism and ophthalmopathy. Amplification of TCR beta CDR3 regions used RNA as the template. When the TCR CDR3 underwent first-round RT-PCR, the HTBI primer set was used. One entry per CDR3 protein results from TCRdb running MiXCR on the multiplex PCR reads. The repertoire holds around 610,000 distinct CDR3 sequences, with approximately 15% as singletons. What was sequenced was blood. The receptors were gathered from a woman in her thirties or forties with Graves' ophthalmopathy.

The chain joins TRBV2 to TRBJ2-7, with D hard to call. Per germline, CDR1 SNHLY and CDR2 FYNNEI. The length of the CDR3 is 13 residues. The V and J ends lost 9 bases and 0 bases respectively, with 12 bases between them. In DNA form, the CDR3 reads TGTGCCAGTTACCGCAACAGCTCCTACGAGCAGTACTTC. Protein: CASYRNSSYEQYF.

This clonotype showed up many times. This sequence joins TRBV7-9 and TRBJ2-1; weak D call: TRBD1 (6 bases). The CDR3 spans 13 residues. The ends were cut back, 4 bases at V and 8 bases at J, with 12 bases in the middle. CDR1 is SEHNR, CDR2 FQNEAQ, per germline (reference sequence). CDR3 region: CASSWPGHYEQFF. CDR3 DNA sequence: TGTGCCAGCAGCTGGCCGGGACATTATGAGCAGTTCTTC.

This clonotype was seen many times. V and J are TRBV28 and TRBJ1-2; a weak D match, TRBD1 (6 bases). Germline CDR1 is MDHEN and CDR2 is SYDVKM. Deletions cut 6 bases from V and 6 bases from J, with 17 bases between. This CDR3 comprises 14 residues. The CDR3 region is CASSTGGQSHGYTF. DNA for the CDR3: TGTGCCAGCAGCACCGGTGGACAGAGTCATGGCTACACCTTC.

This clonotype has ten or more counts. CDR3 coding DNA: TGTGCCAGCACCTCCAAGAGGGGAAACACCATATATTTT. It specifies CASTSKRGNTIYF. The chain uses TRBV6-1 and TRBJ1-3; D gene ambiguous. The CDR3 extends over 13 amino acids. V was cut by 7 bases and J by 4 bases, with 11 bases left in between. Per the germline V gene, CDR1 is MNHNS and CDR2 is SASEGT.

The chain joins TRBV6-1 to TRBJ2-7; 9 bases agree with TRBD1. From germline, CDR1 is MNHNS and CDR2 SASEGT. The CDR3 extends over 13 amino acids. V trimming: 7 bases; J trimming: 3 bases; junction bases outside the gene matches: 4. CDR3 amino acids: CASKDRGGYEQYF. The CDR3 DNA sequence: TGTGCCAGCAAAGACAGGGGGGGCTACGAGCAGTACTTC.

This clonotype was seen repeatedly, ten times or more. The genes are TRBV11-1 and TRBJ2-5; D unclear. CDR3 length: 13 residues. Germline CDR1 SGHAT, CDR2 FQDESV (reference sequence). Trimming took 2 bases from V and 4 from J, leaving 8 bases between them. Here the CDR3 DNA reads TGTGCCAGCAGCTTAACCCCAGCAGAGACCCAGTACTTC. Protein sequence: CASSLTPAETQYF.

This clonotype was picked up many times. The J gene is TRBJ2-2, the V gene TRBV2; tentatively, D is TRBD1 (5 bases). V lost 2 bases and J lost 7, with 11 bases in between. The CDR3 is 14 residues long. Germline-derived CDR1 and CDR2 are SNHLY and FYNNEI. CDR3 region: CASSERGRDGELFF. CDR3 bases: TGTGCCAGCAGTGAAAGAGGCAGGGACGGGGAGCTGTTTTTT. Together with reference TRBV2 and TRBJ2-2, the CDR3 gives the full variable domain: EPEVTQTPSHQVTQMGQEVILRCVPISNHLYFYWYRQILGQKVEFLVSFYNNEISEKSEIFDDQFSVERPDGSNFTLKIRSTKLEDSAMYFCASSERGRDGELFFGEGSRLTVL.

There are many counts of this clonotype. V usage is TRBV12-3 or TRBV12-4 and J usage is TRBJ2-4, with unresolved D. V lost 7 bases, J lost 2 bases, and 12 bases lay in between. This CDR3 has 14 amino acids. CDR3 DNA: TGTGCCAGCACCCCGTGGGAATCCAAAAACATTCAGTACTTC. Translating it yields CASTPWESKNIQYF.

The genes are TRBV6-1 and TRBJ2-7, with 9 bases aligning to TRBD1. Losses at the gene ends were 11 bases for V and 1 base for J; bases not matched to a gene: 6. This CDR3 spans 13 amino acids. Germline V gene sequence: CDR1 MNHNS, CDR2 SASEGT. CDR3 bases: TGTGCCGCCAAGGACAGGGGTTCCTACGAGCAGTACTTC. Amino acids: CAAKDRGSYEQYF.

Ten or more counts support this clonotype. V and J are TRBV29-1 and TRBJ2-7; D perhaps matches TRBD1 (6 bases). The ends were cut back, 5 bases at V and 0 bases at J, with 14 bases in the middle. Germline V gene sequence: CDR1 SQVTM, CDR2 ANQGSEA. This CDR3 region has 14 residues. Written as DNA, the CDR3 is TGCAGCGTTCCCGGGACAACAAGCTCCTACGAGCAGTACTTC. Protein sequence: CSVPGTTSSYEQYF.

This clonotype was observed at least ten times. This chain uses TRBV12-5 with TRBJ2-7; no definite D call. CDR3 length equals 15 residues. CDR1 is LGHNT, CDR2 FRNRAP, per germline. V was trimmed by 6 bases and J by 7 bases, leaving 22 bases between them. CDR3: CASGSTRTVHGEQYF. In DNA form, the CDR3 reads TGTGCTAGTGGCTCAACAAGGACGGTTCACGGAGAGCAGTACTTC.

The gene calls are TRBV27 and TRBJ2-5; D remains ambiguous. V was shortened by 2 bases and J by 1 base, with 11 bases between the two germline ends. CDR3 size: 15 residues. Looked up from germline, CDR1 is MNHEY and CDR2 is SMNVEV (reference sequence). In nucleotides, the CDR3 is TGTGCCAGCAGTTTAAGGGCTAGTTTCCAAGAGACCCAGTACTTC. It yields the protein CASSLRASFQETQYF.

This clonotype was observed many times. The gene calls are TRBV29-1 and TRBJ2-7; unclear D gene. Germline V gives CDR1 SQVTM, CDR2 ANQGSEA. V was pared by 1 base and J by 6 bases, with 10 bases between. This CDR3 contains 12 residues. This chain's CDR3 is CSVEGEAPEQYF. The DNA for the CDR3 is TGCAGCGTTGAAGGAGAAGCGCCCGAGCAGTACTTC.

This clonotype was counted many times. J is TRBJ1-6 and V is TRBV5-1; D might be TRBD1 (5 bases). Germline CDR1 is SGHRS and CDR2 is YFSETQ. V was trimmed by 2 bases and J by 5 bases, leaving 8 bases between them. The CDR3 consists of 14 residues. In nucleotides, the CDR3 is TGCGCCAGCAGCTTCGACAGACATAATTCACCCCTCCACTTT. Translating it yields CASSFDRHNSPLHF.

This clonotype was seen once. This chain connects TRBV6-1 to TRBJ1-2; 9 bases fit TRBD1. The CDR3 runs 16 residues. The V segment lost 7 bases and the J segment 4 bases; nucleotides outside the gene matches: 13. CDR1 is MNHNS, CDR2 SASEGT, per germline. DNA of the CDR3: TGTGCCAGCACCCTCTCCGGGACAGGGTTGACCTATGGCTACACCTTC. Amino acid sequence: CASTLSGTGLTYGYTF.

This clonotype was counted only a few times. This chain joins TRBV28 and TRBJ2-5, with TRBD2 matching over 13 bases. CDR3 length: 17 residues. V was clipped by 4 bases and J by 7 bases; unmatched bases: 12. Germline CDR1 MDHEN, CDR2 SYDVKM. This CDR3 reads CASSSGLAGRSGGTQYF. The DNA for the CDR3 is TGTGCCAGCAGTTCGGGACTAGCGGGACGATCAGGGGGGACCCAGTACTTC.

This clonotype has ten or more counts. This sequence joins TRBV20-1 and TRBJ2-7; 16 nucleotides match TRBD2. CDR3 length: 15 residues. J was trimmed by 4 bases and V by 3 bases; bases with no gene match: 3. The germline CDR1 and CDR2 sequences are DFQATT and SNEGSKA (reference sequence). CDR3 in DNA: TGCAGTGCTAGGGGGACTAGCGGGAGGGAATACGAGCAGTACTTC. Protein sequence: CSARGTSGREYEQYF.

This clonotype was picked up a small number of times. The chain has TRBV12-5 and TRBJ2-7; 8 bases align to TRBD1. V shed 6 bases and J 3 bases; nucleotides not matched to a gene: 4. Germline V lookup: CDR1 LGHNT, CDR2 FRNRAP. The CDR3 extends over 13 amino acids. In DNA, the CDR3 is TGTGCTAGTGGCCGGGGACAGGTCTACGAGCAGTACTTC. It translates to CASGRGQVYEQYF.

This clonotype was seen once. The chain is built from TRBV12-3 or TRBV12-4 and TRBJ1-5; D unclear. The V gene lost 5 bases and the J gene lost 1 base, with 12 bases spanning the gap. The CDR3 is made up of 15 amino acids. DNA for the CDR3: TGTGCCAGCAGTCCAGAGGCCGCGAGCAATCAGCCCCAGCATTTT. Protein: CASSPEAASNQPQHF.

This clonotype showed up many times. The V gene is TRBV27, the J gene TRBJ1-2, with 12 bases matching TRBD1. CDR1 and CDR2 from the germline V gene are MNHEY and SMNVEV (reference sequence). There are 15 residues in the CDR3. V shed 5 bases, J shed 7 bases, and the junction held 8 bases outside the gene matches. CDR3 bases: TGTGCCAGCAGTCCCGGGACAGGGGGCTTTGCTGGCTACACCTTC. As protein: CASSPGTGGFAGYTF.

The genes are TRBV7-2 and TRBJ2-5, with 8 bases fitting TRBD2. Germline V gene sequence: CDR1 SGHTA, CDR2 FQGNSA. V gave up 1 base and J gave up 9 bases; unmatched junction bases: 7. The CDR3 is made up of 14 amino acids. CDR3 nucleotide sequence: TGTGCCAGCAGCTTAGTAGGGTCCGGGGGGGCCCAGTACTTC. Translation gives CASSLVGSGGAQYF.

This clonotype was observed a few times. In nucleotides, the CDR3 is TGTGCCAGTCACGAGCAGGGGGTCGGATATCAGCCCCAGCATTTT. Translating it yields CASHEQGVGYQPQHF. The V gene is TRBV19, the J gene TRBJ1-5; 7 bases are a match to TRBD1. Germline trimming cut 8 bases from V and 5 bases from J; bases unmatched to any gene: 12. This CDR3 has 15 amino acids. In germline, CDR1 is LNHDA, CDR2 SQIVND (reference sequence).

This clonotype was counted ten times or more. CDR3 residues: CASATGTGVFEQYF. CDR3 coding DNA: TGTGCCAGCGCTACCGGGACAGGGGTCTTCGAGCAGTACTTC. The chain recombines TRBV27 with TRBJ2-7, with 10 bases that match TRBD1. V trimming: 8 bases; J trimming: 6 bases; junction bases outside the gene matches: 10. This CDR3 region has 14 residues. The V gene's germline CDR1 is MNHEY and CDR2 SMNVEV (reference sequence).

This clonotype has ten or more counts. The chain is built from TRBV6-1 and TRBJ1-2, with 9 bases that match TRBD1. J was trimmed by 4 bases and V by 6 bases; bases with no gene match: 9. This CDR3 has 15 amino acids. Germline loops: CDR1 MNHNS, CDR2 SASEGT. Here the CDR3 DNA reads TGTGCCAGCAGACTAACCGGGACAGGGCTCTATGGCTACACCTTC. This sequence encodes CASRLTGTGLYGYTF.

This chain joins TRBV28 and TRBJ2-6, with TRBD1 matching 7 bases. V gave up 7 bases and J gave up 4 bases; unmatched junction bases: 13. The CDR3 consists of 17 residues. Germline assignment: CDR1 MDHEN and CDR2 SYDVKM. CDR3 sequence (DNA): TGTGCCAGCAACCAGGGGGTTCCTTACGCCGGGGCCAACGTCCTGACTTTC. As protein: CASNQGVPYAGANVLTF.

This clonotype was picked up many times. The chain joins TRBV6-2 or TRBV6-3 to TRBJ1-5; D unclear. The ends were cut back, 0 bases at V and 9 bases at J, with 6 bases in the middle. This CDR3 is built from 12 residues. CDR1 MNHEY and CDR2 SVGEGT come from the germline V gene. CDR3 bases: TGTGCCAGCAGTTACTCCGGGCGGCCCCAGCATTTT. This gives the protein CASSYSGRPQHF.

This clonotype was counted only a few times. The CDR3 sequence: CASSQPIGGTDTQYF. CDR3 sequence (DNA): TGTGCCAGCAGCCAACCTATAGGGGGCACAGATACGCAGTATTTT. The chain has TRBV11-2 and TRBJ2-3, with D perhaps TRBD1 (5 bases). Germline loops: CDR1 SGHAT, CDR2 FQNNGV. This CDR3 is 15 amino acids long. The V end lost 5 bases, the J end lost 1 base, and 13 bases lay between the germline ends.

This clonotype was observed many times. The chain uses TRBV27 and TRBJ2-4, with D unresolved. Germline V gene lookup returns CDR1 MNHEY and CDR2 SMNVEV (reference sequence). This CDR3 is built from 11 residues. The ends were cut back, 7 bases at V and 7 bases at J, with 8 bases in the middle. CDR3 nucleotides: TGTGCCAGCACTAACGAGAACATTCAGTACTTC. Protein: CASTNENIQYF.